The T cell receptor (beta chain) described here comes from a study of shared clonotypes between healthy human individuals. As for the study in general: Three plates each covered CD4 naive and memory; CD8 naive two, CD8 memory one.

Clones were sequenced by immunoSEQ multiplex PCR, and TCRdb holds only the in-frame ones, with some missing. The sample lists 950,000 to 1,300,000 clones, 75% seen once, with approximately 1.5% in the top ten. The CDR3 loop spans 15 amino acids. Germline V CDR1 and CDR2: SGHTA, FQGNSA. The V gene end was trimmed by 2 bases and the J gene end by 3 bases; junction bases not matched to a gene: 7. This TCR was sampled from a man aged 18 to 29 in good health. What was sequenced was memory CD4+ T cells sorted from blood. The subset denotes: CD45RA-negative fraction. This chain joins TRBV7-2 and TRBJ2-7, with 7 bases fitting TRBD1. CDR3 nucleotides: TGTGCCAGCAGCTTATCCGGGACAGAGCTCTACGAGCAGTACTTC. Translation gives CASSLSGTELYEQYF. Full variable domain (missing parts from reference TRBV7-2 and TRBJ2-7): GAGVSQSPSNKVTEKGKDVELRCDPISGHTALYWYRQSLGQGLEFLIYFQGNSAPDKSGLPSDRFSAERTGGSVSTLTIQRTQQEDSAVYLCASSLSGTELYEQYFGPGTRLTVT.